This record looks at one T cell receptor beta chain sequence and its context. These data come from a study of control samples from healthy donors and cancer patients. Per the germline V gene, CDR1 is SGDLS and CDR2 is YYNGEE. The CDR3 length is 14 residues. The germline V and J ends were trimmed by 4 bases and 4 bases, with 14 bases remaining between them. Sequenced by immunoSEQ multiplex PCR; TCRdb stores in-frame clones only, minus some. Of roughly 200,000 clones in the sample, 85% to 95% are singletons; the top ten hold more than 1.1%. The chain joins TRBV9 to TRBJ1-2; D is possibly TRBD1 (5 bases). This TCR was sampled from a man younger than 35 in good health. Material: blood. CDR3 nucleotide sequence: TGTGCCAGCAGCCCAACGGGGGTCCGCTATGGCTACACCTTC. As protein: CASSPTGVRYGYTF. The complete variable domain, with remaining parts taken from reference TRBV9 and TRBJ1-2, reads DSGVTQTPKHLITATGQRVTLRCSPRSGDLSVYWYQQSLDQGLQFLIQYYNGEERAKGNILERFSAQQFPDLHSELNLSSLELGDSALYFCASSPTGVRYGYTFGSGTRLTVV.